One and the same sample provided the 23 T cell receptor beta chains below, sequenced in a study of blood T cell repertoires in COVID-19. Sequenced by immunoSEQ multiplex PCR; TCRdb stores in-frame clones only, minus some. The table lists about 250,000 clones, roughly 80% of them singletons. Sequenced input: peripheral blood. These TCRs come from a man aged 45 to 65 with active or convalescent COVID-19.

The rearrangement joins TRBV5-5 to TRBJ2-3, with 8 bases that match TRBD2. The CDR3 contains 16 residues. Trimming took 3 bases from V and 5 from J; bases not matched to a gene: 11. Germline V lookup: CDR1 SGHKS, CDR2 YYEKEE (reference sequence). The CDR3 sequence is CASSSSLAGYRDTQYF. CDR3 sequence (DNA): TGTGCCAGCAGCTCGAGTTTAGCGGGGTACCGAGATACGCAGTATTTT.

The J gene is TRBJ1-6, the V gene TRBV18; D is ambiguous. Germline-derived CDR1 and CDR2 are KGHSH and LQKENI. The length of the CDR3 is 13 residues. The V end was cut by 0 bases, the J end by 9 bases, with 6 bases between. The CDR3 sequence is CASSPPNTSPLHF. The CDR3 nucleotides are TGTGCCAGCTCACCACCTAACACTTCACCCCTCCACTTT.

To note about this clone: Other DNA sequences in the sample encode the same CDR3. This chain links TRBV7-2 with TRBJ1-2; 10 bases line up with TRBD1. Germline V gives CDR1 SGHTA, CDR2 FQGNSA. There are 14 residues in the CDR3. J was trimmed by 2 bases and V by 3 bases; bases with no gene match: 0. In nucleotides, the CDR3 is TGTGCCAGCAGCTTGGGACAGGGGAACTATGGCTACACCTTC. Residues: CASSLGQGNYGYTF. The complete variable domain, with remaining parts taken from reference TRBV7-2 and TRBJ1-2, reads GAGVSQSPSNKVTEKGKDVELRCDPISGHTALYWYRQSLGQGLEFLIYFQGNSAPDKSGLPSDRFSAERTGGSVSTLTIQRTQQEDSAVYLCASSLGQGNYGYTFGSGTRLTVV.

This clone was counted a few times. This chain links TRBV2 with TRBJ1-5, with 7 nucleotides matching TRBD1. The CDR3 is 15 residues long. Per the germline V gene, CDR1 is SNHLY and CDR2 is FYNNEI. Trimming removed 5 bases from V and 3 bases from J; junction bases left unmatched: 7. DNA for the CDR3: TGTGCCAGCAGTACTAACAGGGGCCTCAATCAGCCCCAGCATTTT. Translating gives CASSTNRGLNQPQHF. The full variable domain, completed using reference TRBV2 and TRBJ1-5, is EPEVTQTPSHQVTQMGQEVILRCVPISNHLYFYWYRQILGQKVEFLVSFYNNEISEKSEIFDDQFSVERPDGSNFTLKIRSTKLEDSAMYFCASSTNRGLNQPQHFGDGTRLSIL.

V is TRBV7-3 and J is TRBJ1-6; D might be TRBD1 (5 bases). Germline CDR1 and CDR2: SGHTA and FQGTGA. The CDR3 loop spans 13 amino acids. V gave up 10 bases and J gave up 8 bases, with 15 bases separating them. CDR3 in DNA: TGTGCCAACCGCAGGGTTATTGATTCACCCCTCCACTTT. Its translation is CANRRVIDSPLHF. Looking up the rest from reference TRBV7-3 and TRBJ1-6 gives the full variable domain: GAGVSQTPSNKVTEKGKYVELRCDPISGHTALYWYRQSLGQGPEFLIYFQGTGAADDSGLPNDRFFAVRPEGSVSTLKIQRTERGDSAVYLCANRRVIDSPLHFGNGTRLTVT.

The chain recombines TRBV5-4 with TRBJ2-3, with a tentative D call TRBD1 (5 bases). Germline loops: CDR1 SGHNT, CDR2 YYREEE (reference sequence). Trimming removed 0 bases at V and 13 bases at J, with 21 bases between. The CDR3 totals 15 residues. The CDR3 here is CASSLGQNLQIQEYF. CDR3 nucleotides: TGTGCCAGCAGCTTGGGTCAGAACCTACAGATACAGGAGTATTTT.

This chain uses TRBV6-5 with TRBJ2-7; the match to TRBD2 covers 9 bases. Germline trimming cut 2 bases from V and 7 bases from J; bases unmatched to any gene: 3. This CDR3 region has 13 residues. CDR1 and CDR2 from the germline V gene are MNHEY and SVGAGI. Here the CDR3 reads CASSYPSGGEQYF. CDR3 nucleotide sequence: TGTGCCAGCAGTTACCCGAGCGGGGGGGAGCAGTACTTC.

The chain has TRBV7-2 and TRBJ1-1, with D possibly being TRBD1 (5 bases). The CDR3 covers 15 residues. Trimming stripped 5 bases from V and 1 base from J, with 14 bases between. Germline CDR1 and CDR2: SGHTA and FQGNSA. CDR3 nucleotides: TGTGCCAGCAGCCCGATCGGGGGGACGAACACTGAAGCTTTCTTT. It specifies CASSPIGGTNTEAFF. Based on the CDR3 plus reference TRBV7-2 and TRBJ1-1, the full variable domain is GAGVSQSPSNKVTEKGKDVELRCDPISGHTALYWYRQSLGQGLEFLIYFQGNSAPDKSGLPSDRFSAERTGGSVSTLTIQRTQQEDSAVYLCASSPIGGTNTEAFFGQGTRLTVV.

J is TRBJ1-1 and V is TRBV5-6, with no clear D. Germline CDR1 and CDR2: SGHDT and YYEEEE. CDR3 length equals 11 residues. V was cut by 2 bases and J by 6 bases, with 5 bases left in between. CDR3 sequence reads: CASSLQSEAFF. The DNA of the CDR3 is TGTGCCAGCAGCTTACAATCTGAAGCTTTCTTT.

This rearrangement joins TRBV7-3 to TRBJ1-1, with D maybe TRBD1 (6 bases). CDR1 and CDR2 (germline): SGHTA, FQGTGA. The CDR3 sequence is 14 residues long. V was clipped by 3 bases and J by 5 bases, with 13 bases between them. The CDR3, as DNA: TGTGCCAGCAGCTTCAAGGGGGAAACTACTGAAGCTTTCTTT. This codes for CASSFKGETTEAFF. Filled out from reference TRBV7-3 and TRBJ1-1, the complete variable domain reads GAGVSQTPSNKVTEKGKYVELRCDPISGHTALYWYRQSLGQGPEFLIYFQGTGAADDSGLPNDRFFAVRPEGSVSTLKIQRTERGDSAVYLCASSFKGETTEAFFGQGTRLTVV.

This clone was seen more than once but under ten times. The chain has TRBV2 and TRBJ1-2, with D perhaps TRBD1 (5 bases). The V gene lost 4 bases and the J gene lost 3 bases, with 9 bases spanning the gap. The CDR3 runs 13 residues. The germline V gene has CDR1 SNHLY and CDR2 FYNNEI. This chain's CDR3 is CASSGGEDYGYTF. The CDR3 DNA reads TGTGCCAGCAGTGGAGGGGAGGACTATGGCTACACCTTC. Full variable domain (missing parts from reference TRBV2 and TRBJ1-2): EPEVTQTPSHQVTQMGQEVILRCVPISNHLYFYWYRQILGQKVEFLVSFYNNEISEKSEIFDDQFSVERPDGSNFTLKIRSTKLEDSAMYFCASSGGEDYGYTFGSGTRLTVV.

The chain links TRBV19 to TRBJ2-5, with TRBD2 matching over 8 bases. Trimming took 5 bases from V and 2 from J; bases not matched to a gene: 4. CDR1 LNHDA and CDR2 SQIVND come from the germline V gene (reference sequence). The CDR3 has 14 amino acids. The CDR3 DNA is TGTGCCAGTAGTTCCGGGGGGGGGCAAGAGACCCAGTACTTC. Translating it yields CASSSGGGQETQYF.

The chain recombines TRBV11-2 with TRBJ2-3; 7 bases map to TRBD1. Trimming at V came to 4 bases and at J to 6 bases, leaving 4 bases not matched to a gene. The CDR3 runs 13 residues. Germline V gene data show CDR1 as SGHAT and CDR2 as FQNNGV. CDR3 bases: TGTGCCAGCAGCTCGACAGGGCCCGATACGCAGTATTTT. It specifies CASSSTGPDTQYF.

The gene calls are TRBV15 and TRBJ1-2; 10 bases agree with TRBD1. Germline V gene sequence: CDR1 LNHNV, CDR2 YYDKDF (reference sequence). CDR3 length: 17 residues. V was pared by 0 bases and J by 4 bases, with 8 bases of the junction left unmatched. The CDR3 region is CATSRDIVDRGGYGYTF. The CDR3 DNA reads TGTGCCACCAGCAGAGACATTGTGGACAGGGGGGGCTATGGCTACACCTTC.

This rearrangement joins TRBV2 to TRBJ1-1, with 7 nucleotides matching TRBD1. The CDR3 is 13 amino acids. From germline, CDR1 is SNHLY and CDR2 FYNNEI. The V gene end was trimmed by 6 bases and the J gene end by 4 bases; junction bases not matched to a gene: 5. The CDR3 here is CASSATGITEAFF. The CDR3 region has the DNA TGTGCCAGCAGCGCGACAGGGATCACTGAAGCTTTCTTT.

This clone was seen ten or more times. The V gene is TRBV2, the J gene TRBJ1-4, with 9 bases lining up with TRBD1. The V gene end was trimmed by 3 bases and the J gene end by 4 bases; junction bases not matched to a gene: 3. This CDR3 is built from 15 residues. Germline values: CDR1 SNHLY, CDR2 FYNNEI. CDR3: CASSDVDRGNEKLFF. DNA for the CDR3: TGTGCCAGCAGTGATGTGGACAGGGGTAATGAAAAACTGTTTTTT.

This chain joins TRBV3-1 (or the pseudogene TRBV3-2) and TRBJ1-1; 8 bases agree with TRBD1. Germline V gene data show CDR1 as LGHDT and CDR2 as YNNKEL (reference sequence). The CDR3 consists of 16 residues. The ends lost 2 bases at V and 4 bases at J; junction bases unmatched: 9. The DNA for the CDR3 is TGTGCCAGCAGCCAAACGGGCAGGGGGCCGCGCACTGAAGCTTTCTTT. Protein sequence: CASSQTGRGPRTEAFF.

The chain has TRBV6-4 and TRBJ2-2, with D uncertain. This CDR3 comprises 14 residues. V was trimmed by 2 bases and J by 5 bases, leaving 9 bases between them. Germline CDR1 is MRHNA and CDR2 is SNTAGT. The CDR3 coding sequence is TGTGCCAGCAGTGACCAATTCGGGACCGGGGAGCTGTTTTTT. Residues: CASSDQFGTGELFF.

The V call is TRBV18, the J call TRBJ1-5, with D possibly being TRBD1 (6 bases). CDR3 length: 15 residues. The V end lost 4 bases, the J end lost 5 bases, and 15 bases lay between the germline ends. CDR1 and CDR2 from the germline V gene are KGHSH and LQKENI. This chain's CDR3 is CASSLTDRRDQPQHF. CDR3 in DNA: TGTGCCAGCTCACTTACAGACAGGAGAGATCAGCCCCAGCATTTT. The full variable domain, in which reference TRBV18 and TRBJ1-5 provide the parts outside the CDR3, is NAGVMQNPRHLVRRRGQEARLRCSPMKGHSHVYWYRQLPEEGLKFMVYLQKENIIDESGMPKERFSAEFPKEGPSILRIQQVVRGDSAAYFCASSLTDRRDQPQHFGDGTRLSIL.

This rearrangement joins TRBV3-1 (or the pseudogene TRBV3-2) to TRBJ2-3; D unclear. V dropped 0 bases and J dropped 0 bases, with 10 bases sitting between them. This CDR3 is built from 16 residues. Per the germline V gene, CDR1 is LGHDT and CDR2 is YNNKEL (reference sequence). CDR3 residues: CASSQDRSPSTDTQYF. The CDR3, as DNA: TGTGCCAGCAGCCAAGACAGGTCACCTAGCACAGATACGCAGTATTTT.

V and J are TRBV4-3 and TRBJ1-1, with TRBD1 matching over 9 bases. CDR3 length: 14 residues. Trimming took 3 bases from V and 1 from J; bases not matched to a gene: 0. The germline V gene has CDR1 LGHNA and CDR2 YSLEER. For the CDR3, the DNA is TGCGCCAGCAGCCAGGACAGGGGGAACACTGAAGCTTTCTTT. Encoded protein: CASSQDRGNTEAFF.

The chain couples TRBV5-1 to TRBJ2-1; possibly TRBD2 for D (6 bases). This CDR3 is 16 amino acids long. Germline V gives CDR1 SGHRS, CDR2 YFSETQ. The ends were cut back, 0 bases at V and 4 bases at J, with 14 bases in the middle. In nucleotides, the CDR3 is TGCGCCAGCAGCTTGGTGGTCAGGGAGGTGTACAATGAGCAGTTCTTC. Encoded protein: CASSLVVREVYNEQFF.

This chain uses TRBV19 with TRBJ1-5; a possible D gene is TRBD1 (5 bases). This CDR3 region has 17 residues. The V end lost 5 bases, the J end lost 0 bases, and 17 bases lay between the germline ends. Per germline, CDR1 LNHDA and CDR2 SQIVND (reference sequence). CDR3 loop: CASSPFLTDNSNQPQHF. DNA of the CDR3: TGTGCCAGTAGTCCTTTTCTGACAGACAATAGCAATCAGCCCCAGCATTTT.